A selection of T cell receptor beta chains follows, all from one sample in a study of shared clonotypes between healthy human individuals. The assay was immunoSEQ multiplex PCR, and TCRdb's table has in-frame clones only and misses some. Among roughly 2,300,000 clones, just under 95% were seen once, and the ten largest hold 0.37%. What was sequenced was naive CD4+ T cells from PBMCs. These receptors originate from a man aged 18 to 30 in good health. Some clones in this sample may be carry-over from other donors' samples. The CDR3 runs from the conserved cysteine through the conserved F or W. A D gene is named only where the DNA matches it firmly. Clone size is not always given. Where it is, it says once, few, many or a class for expanded clones.

j_call,clone_size,d_call,v_call,cdr3_nt,cdr3_aa
TRBJ2-7,NA,TRBD1,TRBV28,TGTGCCAGCAGTTTAGGGACAGGGTCCAACGAGCAGTACTTC,CASSLGTGSNEQYF
TRBJ1-1,few,NA,TRBV10-2,TGCGCCAGCAGTGAGTCGACCATGGCCCCTTGGGCTTTCTTT,CASSESTMAPWAFF
TRBJ2-7,NA,TRBD2,TRBV27,TGTGCCAGCAGTCCACCCAGGAGTAGCGGGAACTACGAGCAGTACTTC,CASSPPRSSGNYEQYF
TRBJ2-1,NA,NA,TRBV14,TGTGCCAGCAGCCAAGATGGGACCCTCTCCTACAATGAGCAGTTCTTC,CASSQDGTLSYNEQFF
TRBJ2-7,NA,NA,TRBV19,TGTGCCAGTAGTATTTTCGGGAGTTGGGAGCAGTACTTC,CASSIFGSWEQYF
TRBJ2-6,NA,NA,TRBV15,TGTGCCACCAGGCCTGGAGGGGGCGCGGCCAACGTCCTGACTTTC,CATRPGGGAANVLTF
TRBJ2-6,NA,NA,TRBV15,TGTGCCACCAGCAGAGATCCTCGTTTTAGCTCTGGGGCCAACGTCCTGACTTTC,CATSRDPRFSSGANVLTF
TRBJ2-7,NA,TRBD1,TRBV5-4,TGTGCCAGCAGAAACCCCGGGACAGGGCCGAATAGCTTGTACTTC,CASRNPGTGPNSLYF
TRBJ2-2,NA,TRBD1,TRBV28,TGTGCCAGCAGTTCGGCCGGGACAGGCCCCGGGGAGCTGTTTTTT,CASSSAGTGPGELFF
TRBJ1-1,NA,TRBD1,TRBV5-4,TGTGCCAGCAGCCAAGGTCCGGGACAGGGAAAGACTGAAGCTTTCTTT,CASSQGPGQGKTEAFF
TRBJ1-1,NA,NA,TRBV28,TGTGCCAGCATTGACTCGGTATCTGAAGCTTTCTTT,CASIDSVSEAFF
TRBJ1-3,NA,NA,TRBV19,TGTGCCAGTAGTATATTAGACGGAACTGGAAACACCATATATTTT,CASSILDGTGNTIYF
TRBJ1-1,NA,TRBD1,TRBV27,TGTGCCAGCAGTTTAACGCGACAGGGGAACGGCGGCCCCCAGGGAGGTGGAGCTTTCTTT,CASSLTRQGNGGPQGGGAFF
TRBJ2-1,NA,TRBD2,TRBV7-3,TGTGCCAGCAGCTTAACCGGACTAGCGGGATCTTCATGGGTCAAGGATGAGCAGTTCTTC,CASSLTGLAGSSWVKDEQFF
TRBJ2-7,NA,TRBD1,TRBV28,TGTGCCAGCAGTCCCTGGACAGGGGGCTTCTTTTCCTACGAGCAGTACTTC,CASSPWTGGFFSYEQYF